A single sample is the source of the 2 T cell receptor beta chains below, sequenced in a study of cytomegalovirus exposure and HLA in healthy donors. The primer mix had 60 Vbeta and 13 Jbeta primers. The assay was immunoSEQ multiplex PCR, and TCRdb's table has in-frame clones only and misses some. The profile shows nearly 200,000 clones, roughly 80% of them singletons. Specimen: PBMCs. Every receptor here comes from a woman aged 25-40 years in good health and CMV-seropositive.

V usage is TRBV6-5 and J usage is TRBJ1-4; D gene uncertain. Germline V gene lookup returns CDR1 MNHEY and CDR2 SVGAGI. CDR3 length: 14 residues. The V end lost 6 bases, the J end lost 4 bases, and 12 bases lay between the germline ends. The DNA for the CDR3 is TGTGCCAGCAGGGAGAGACGTGGTAATGAAAAACTGTTTTTT. Protein sequence: CASRERRGNEKLFF.

The chain joins TRBV11-2 to TRBJ1-2; D gene ambiguous. CDR1 and CDR2 (germline): SGHAT, FQNNGV. V shed 4 bases and J shed 2 bases, with 11 bases lying between them. This CDR3 is 14 amino acids long. CDR3 amino acids: CASSSTGVNYGYTF. The CDR3 DNA sequence: TGTGCCAGCAGCTCCACCGGGGTGAACTATGGCTACACCTTC. Based on the CDR3 plus reference TRBV11-2 and TRBJ1-2, the full variable domain is EAGVAQSPRYKIIEKRQSVAFWCNPISGHATLYWYQQILGQGPKLLIQFQNNGVVDDSQLPKDRFSAERLKGVDSTLKIQPAKLEDSAVYLCASSSTGVNYGYTFGSGTRLTVV.